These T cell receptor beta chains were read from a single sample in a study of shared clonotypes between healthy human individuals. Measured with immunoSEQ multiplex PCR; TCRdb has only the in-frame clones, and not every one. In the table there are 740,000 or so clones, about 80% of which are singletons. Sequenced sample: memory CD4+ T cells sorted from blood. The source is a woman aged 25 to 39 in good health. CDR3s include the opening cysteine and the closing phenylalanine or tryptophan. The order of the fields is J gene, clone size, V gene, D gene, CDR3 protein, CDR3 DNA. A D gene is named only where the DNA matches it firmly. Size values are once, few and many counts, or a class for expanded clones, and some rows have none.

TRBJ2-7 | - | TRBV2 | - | CASRDGGAVYEQYF | TGTGCCAGTAGGGATGGGGGGGCAGTCTACGAGCAGTACTTC
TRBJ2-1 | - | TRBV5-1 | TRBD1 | CASSLGDRDRNEQFF | TGCGCCAGCAGCTTGGGGGACAGGGATAGGAATGAGCAGTTCTTC
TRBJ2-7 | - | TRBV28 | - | CASSLVDRTYEQYF | TGTGCCAGCAGTTTGGTGGACAGAACCTACGAGCAGTACTTC
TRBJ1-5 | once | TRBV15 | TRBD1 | CATSRGDRLYSNQPQHF | TGTGCCACCAGCCGCGGGGACAGGCTGTATAGCAATCAGCCCCAGCATTTT
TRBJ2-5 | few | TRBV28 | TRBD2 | CASSRVGWVAGTFKETQYF | TGTGCCAGCAGTCGAGTAGGATGGGTAGCGGGAACCTTTAAAGAGACCCAGTACTTC
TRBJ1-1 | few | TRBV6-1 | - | CASTRTGSQTEAFF | TGTGCCAGCACTAGAACAGGGAGTCAGACTGAAGCTTTCTTT
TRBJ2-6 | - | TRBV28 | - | CASSLRRSGANVLTF | TGTGCCAGCAGTTTACGTCGGTCAGGGGCCAACGTCCTGACTTTC
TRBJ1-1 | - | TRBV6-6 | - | CASSYEGNEAFF | TGTGCCAGCAGTTACGAGGGTAATGAAGCTTTCTTT
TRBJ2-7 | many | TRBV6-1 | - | CASTLTYEQYF | TGTGCCAGCACCTTGACCTACGAGCAGTACTTC
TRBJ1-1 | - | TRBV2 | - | CASSKVGDTEAFF | TGTGCCAGCAGTAAGGTAGGAGACACTGAAGCTTTCTTT
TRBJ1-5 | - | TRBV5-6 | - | CASSLFGRTDSNQPQHF | TGTGCCAGCAGCTTGTTCGGGAGGACAGACAGCAATCAGCCCCAGCATTTT
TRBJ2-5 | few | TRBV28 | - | CASSSVVETQYF | TGTGCCAGCAGTTCGGTTGTGGAGACCCAGTACTTC
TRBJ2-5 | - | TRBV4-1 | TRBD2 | CASSQGELAGAETQYF | TGCGCCAGCAGCCAAGGGGAACTAGCGGGAGCAGAGACCCAGTACTTC
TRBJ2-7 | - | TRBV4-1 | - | CASSQDVQVDYEQYF | TGCGCCAGCAGCCAAGATGTCCAGGTCGACTACGAGCAGTACTTC
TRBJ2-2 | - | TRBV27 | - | CASSLQSPPYTGELFF | TGTGCCAGCAGTTTACAGAGCCCTCCTTACACCGGGGAGCTGTTTTTT
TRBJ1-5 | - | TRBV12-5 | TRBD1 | CASGLVRQGNQPQHF | TGTGCTAGTGGTTTGGTACGACAGGGGAATCAGCCCCAGCATTTT
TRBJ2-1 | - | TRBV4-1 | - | CASSQRSGTYYNEQFF | TGCGCCAGCAGCCAACGCTCCGGGACCTACTACAATGAGCAGTTCTTC
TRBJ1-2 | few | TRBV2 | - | CASSEGAGIGYTF | TGTGCCAGCAGTGAGGGGGCAGGGATCGGCTACACCTTC
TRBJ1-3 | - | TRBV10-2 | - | CASSVGSSGNTIYF | TGCGCCAGCAGTGTCGGTAGCTCTGGAAACACCATATATTTT
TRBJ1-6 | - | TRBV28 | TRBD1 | CASSPGQGAGSPLHF | TGTGCCAGCAGTCCAGGACAGGGGGCTGGATCACCCCTCCACTTT
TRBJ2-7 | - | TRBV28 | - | CASSSSTYEQYF | TGTGCCAGCAGTTCCTCAACCTACGAGCAGTACTTC
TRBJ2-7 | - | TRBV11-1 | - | CASTPRGRNSYEQYF | TGTGCCAGCACCCCCCGAGGCCGAAACTCCTACGAGCAGTACTTC
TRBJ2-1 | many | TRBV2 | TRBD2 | CASRRLGTSDNEQFF | TGTGCCAGCAGGCGACTAGGGACTAGCGACAATGAGCAGTTCTTC
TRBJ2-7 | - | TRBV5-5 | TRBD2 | CASSLTSVTSYEQYF | TGTGCCAGCAGCTTGACTAGCGTCACCTCCTACGAGCAGTACTTC
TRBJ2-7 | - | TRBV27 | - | CASKPYRGLDQQYF | TGTGCCAGCAAACCCTACAGGGGACTAGACCAGCAGTACTTC
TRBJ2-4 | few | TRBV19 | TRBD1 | CASSIGTGTSKNIQYF | TGTGCCAGTAGTATAGGGACAGGGACTTCCAAAAACATTCAGTACTTC
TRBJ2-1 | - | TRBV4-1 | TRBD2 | CASSQDPPTSGRDEQFF | TGCGCCAGCAGCCAAGACCCCCCGACTAGCGGGCGGGATGAGCAGTTCTTC
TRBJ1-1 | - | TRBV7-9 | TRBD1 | CASSTGGIVNTEAFF | TGTGCCAGCAGCACAGGGGGCATCGTGAACACTGAAGCTTTCTTT
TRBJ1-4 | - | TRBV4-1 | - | CASSPGPRGHRGKLFF | TGCGCCAGCAGCCCTGGCCCACGGGGCCACCGAGGAAAACTGTTTTTT
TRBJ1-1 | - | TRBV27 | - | CASSLSVGRDTEAFF | TGTGCCAGCAGTTTATCTGTCGGTCGGGACACTGAAGCTTTCTTT
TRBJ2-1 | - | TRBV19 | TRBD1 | CASRQGNLASYNEQFF | TGTGCCAGTAGACAGGGGAACTTGGCGTCCTACAATGAGCAGTTCTTC
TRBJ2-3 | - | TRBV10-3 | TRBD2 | CAISAREIDTQYF | TGTGCCATCAGTGCGCGGGAGATAGATACGCAGTATTTT
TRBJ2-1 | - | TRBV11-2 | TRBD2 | CASSPSGLVGYNEQFF | TGTGCCAGCAGCCCCTCCGGACTAGTTGGCTACAATGAGCAGTTCTTC
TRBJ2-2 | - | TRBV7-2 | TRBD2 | CASSLRSSGISGTGELFF | TGTGCCAGCAGCTTACGCTCTAGCGGGATATCCGGCACCGGGGAGCTGTTTTTT
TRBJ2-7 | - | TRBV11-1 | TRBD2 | CASSRTSGYSYEQYF | TGTGCCAGCAGCAGGACTAGCGGGTATTCCTACGAGCAGTACTTC
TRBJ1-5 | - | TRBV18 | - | CASSPGYPNQPQHF | TGTGCCAGCTCACCGGGTTACCCGAATCAGCCCCAGCATTTT
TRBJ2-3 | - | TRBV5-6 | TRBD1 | CASSLGGQGRGDTQYF | TGTGCCAGCAGCCTGGGGGGACAGGGGAGGGGAGATACGCAGTATTTT
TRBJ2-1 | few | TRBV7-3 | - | CASSLDGPRNEQFF | TGTGCCAGCAGCTTAGACGGACCGCGGAATGAGCAGTTCTTC
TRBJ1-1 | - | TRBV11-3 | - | CASSLIDSLFTENTEAFF | TGTGCCAGCAGCTTAATAGACAGTCTCTTCACCGAAAACACTGAAGCTTTCTTT
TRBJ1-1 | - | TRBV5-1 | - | CASSLVRGTEAFF | TGTGCCAGCAGCTTGGTTAGGGGAACTGAAGCTTTCTTT
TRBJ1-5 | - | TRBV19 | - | CASSIDQGSYQPQHF | TGTGCCAGTAGTATAGATCAGGGTTCTTATCAGCCCCAGCATTTT
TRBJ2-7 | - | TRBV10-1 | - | CASSVSLIGNAEQYF | TGCGCCAGCAGTGTATCTCTCATCGGCAATGCCGAGCAGTACTTC
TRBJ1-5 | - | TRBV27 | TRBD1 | CASSRTGYSNQPQHF | TGTGCCAGCAGCCGGACAGGTTATAGCAATCAGCCCCAGCATTTT
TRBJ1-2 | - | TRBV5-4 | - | CASSHTGKGWYGYTF | TGTGCCAGCAGCCATACAGGGAAAGGATGGTATGGCTACACCTTC
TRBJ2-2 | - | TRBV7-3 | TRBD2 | CASSPGGTAGVTGELFF | TGTGCCAGCAGCCCAGGAGGGACGGCGGGAGTCACCGGGGAGCTGTTTTTT
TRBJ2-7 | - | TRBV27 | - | CASSSGRGEQYF | TGTGCCAGCAGTTCCGGTCGAGGCGAGCAGTACTTC
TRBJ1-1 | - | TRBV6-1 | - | CASSELVGSTEAFF | TGTGCCAGCAGTGAATTGGTAGGTTCCACTGAAGCTTTCTTT
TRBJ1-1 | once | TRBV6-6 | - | CASSYSTPRLGAFF | TGTGCCAGCAGTTACTCGACTCCCCGCTTAGGAGCTTTCTTT
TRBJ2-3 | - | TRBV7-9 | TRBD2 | CASSKKGTITDTQYF | TGTGCCAGCAGCAAGAAAGGGACTATCACAGATACGCAGTATTTT
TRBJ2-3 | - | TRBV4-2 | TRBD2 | CASSPWLAGGSGDTQYF | TGTGCCAGCAGCCCCTGGCTAGCGGGAGGTTCGGGAGATACGCAGTATTTT
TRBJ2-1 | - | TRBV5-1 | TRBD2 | CASSLGTSGRNEQFF | TGCGCCAGCAGCTTGGGGACTAGCGGGAGGAATGAGCAGTTCTTC
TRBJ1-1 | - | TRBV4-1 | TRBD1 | CASSRDQAGTGGVTEAFF | TGCGCCAGCAGCCGGGACCAAGCCGGGACAGGAGGGGTCACTGAAGCTTTCTTT
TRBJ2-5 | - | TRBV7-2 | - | CASTTPGGGQETQYF | TGTGCCAGCACCACACCGGGGGGCGGCCAAGAGACCCAGTACTTC
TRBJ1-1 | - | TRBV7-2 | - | CASSSYRVGTEAFF | TGTGCCAGCAGCTCTTACAGGGTCGGCACTGAAGCTTTCTTT
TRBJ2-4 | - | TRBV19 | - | CASNTGLEEDIQYF | TGTGCCAGTAATACAGGCCTCGAGGAGGACATTCAGTACTTC
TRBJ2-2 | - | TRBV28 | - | CASRDWTGELFF | TGTGCCAGCAGAGACTGGACCGGGGAGCTGTTTTTT
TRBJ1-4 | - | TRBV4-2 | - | CASSARTESNEKLFF | TGTGCCAGCAGCGCACGGACGGAATCTAATGAAAAACTGTTTTTT
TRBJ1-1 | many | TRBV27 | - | CASSPRSKGTEAFF | TGTGCCAGCAGTCCCCGGTCGAAGGGGACTGAAGCTTTCTTT
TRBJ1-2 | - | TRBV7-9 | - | CASSGRDGSHDSPNYGYTF | TGTGCCAGCAGCGGCCGGGACGGCAGCCACGACTCACCTAACTATGGCTACACCTTC